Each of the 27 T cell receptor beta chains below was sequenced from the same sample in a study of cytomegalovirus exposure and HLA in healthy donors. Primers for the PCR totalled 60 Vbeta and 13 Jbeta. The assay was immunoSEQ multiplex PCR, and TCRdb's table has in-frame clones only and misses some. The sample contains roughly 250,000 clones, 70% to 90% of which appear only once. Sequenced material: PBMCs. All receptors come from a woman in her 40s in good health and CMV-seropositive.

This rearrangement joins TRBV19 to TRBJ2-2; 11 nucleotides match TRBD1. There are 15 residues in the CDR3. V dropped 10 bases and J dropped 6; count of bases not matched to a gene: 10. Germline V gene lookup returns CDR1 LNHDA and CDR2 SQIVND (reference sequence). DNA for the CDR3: TGTGCCACCCTCCGACCGGGACAGGGGGCCGGGGAGCTGTTTTTT. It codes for CATLRPGQGAGELFF.

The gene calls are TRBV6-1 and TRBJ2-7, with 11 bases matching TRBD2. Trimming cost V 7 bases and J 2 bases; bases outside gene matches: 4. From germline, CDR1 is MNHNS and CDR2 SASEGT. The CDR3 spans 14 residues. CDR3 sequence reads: CASTVAGGPYEQYF. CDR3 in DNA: TGTGCCAGCACGGTAGCGGGAGGGCCCTACGAGCAGTACTTC.

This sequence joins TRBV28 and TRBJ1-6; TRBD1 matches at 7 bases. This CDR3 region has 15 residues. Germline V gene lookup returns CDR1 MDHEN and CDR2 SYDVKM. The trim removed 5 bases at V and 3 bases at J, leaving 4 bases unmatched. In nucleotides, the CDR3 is TGTGCCAGCAGTGGCCGGGACAGCTATAATTCACCCCTCCACTTT. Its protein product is CASSGRDSYNSPLHF.

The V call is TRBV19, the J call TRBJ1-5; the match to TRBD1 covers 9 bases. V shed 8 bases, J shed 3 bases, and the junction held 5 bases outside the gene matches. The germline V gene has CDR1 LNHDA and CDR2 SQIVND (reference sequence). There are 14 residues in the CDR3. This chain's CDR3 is CASGRQGDNQPQHF. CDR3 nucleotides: TGTGCCAGTGGTAGACAGGGGGACAATCAGCCCCAGCATTTT.

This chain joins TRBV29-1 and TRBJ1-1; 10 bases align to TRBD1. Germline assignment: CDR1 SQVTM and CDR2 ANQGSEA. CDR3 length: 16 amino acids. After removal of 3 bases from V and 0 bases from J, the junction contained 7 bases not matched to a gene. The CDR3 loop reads CSVDRGQGFMNTEAFF. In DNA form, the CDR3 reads TGCAGCGTTGATCGGGGACAGGGGTTTATGAACACTGAAGCTTTCTTT.

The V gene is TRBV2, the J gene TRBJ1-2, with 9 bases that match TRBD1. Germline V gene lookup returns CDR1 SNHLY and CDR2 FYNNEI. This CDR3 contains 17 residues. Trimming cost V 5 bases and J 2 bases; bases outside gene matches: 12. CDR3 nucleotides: TGTGCCAGCAGTTTTGCCCCCGGGACAGGGTTAAACTATGGCTACACCTTC. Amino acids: CASSFAPGTGLNYGYTF. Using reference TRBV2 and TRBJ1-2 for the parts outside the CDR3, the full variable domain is EPEVTQTPSHQVTQMGQEVILRCVPISNHLYFYWYRQILGQKVEFLVSFYNNEISEKSEIFDDQFSVERPDGSNFTLKIRSTKLEDSAMYFCASSFAPGTGLNYGYTFGSGTRLTVV.

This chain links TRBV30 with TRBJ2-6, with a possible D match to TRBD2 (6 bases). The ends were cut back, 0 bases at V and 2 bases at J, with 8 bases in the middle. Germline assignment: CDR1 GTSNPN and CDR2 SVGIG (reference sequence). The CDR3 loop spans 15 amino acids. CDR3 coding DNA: TGTGCCTGGAGTGTGGGAGGTGCTGGGGCCAACGTCCTGACTTTC. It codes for CAWSVGGAGANVLTF.

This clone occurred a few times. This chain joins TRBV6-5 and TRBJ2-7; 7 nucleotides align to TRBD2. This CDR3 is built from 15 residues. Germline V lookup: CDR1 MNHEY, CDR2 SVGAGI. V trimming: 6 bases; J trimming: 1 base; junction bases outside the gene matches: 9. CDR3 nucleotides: TGTGCCAGCAGGGGAGTGGGACTAACTTCCTACGAGCAGTACTTC. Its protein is CASRGVGLTSYEQYF.

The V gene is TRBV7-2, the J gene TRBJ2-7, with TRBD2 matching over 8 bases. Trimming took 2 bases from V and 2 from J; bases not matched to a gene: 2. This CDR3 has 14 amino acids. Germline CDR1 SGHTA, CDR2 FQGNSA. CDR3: CASSLPGGPYEQYF. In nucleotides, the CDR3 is TGTGCCAGCAGCTTACCGGGAGGGCCCTACGAGCAGTACTTC.

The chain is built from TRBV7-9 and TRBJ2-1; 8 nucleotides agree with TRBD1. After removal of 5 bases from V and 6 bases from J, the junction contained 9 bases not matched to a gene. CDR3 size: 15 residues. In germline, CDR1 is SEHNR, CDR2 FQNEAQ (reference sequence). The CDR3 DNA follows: TGTGCCAGCAGCCGCGACAGGGGTCTAATCAATGAGCAGTTCTTC. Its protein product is CASSRDRGLINEQFF.

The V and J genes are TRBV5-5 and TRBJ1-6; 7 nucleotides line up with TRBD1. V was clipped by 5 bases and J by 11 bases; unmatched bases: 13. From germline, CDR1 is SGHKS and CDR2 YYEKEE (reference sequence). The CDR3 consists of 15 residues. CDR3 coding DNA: TGTGCCAGCAGTATTGGTCGGACAGGTGGCCCACCCCTCCACTTT. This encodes CASSIGRTGGPPLHF.

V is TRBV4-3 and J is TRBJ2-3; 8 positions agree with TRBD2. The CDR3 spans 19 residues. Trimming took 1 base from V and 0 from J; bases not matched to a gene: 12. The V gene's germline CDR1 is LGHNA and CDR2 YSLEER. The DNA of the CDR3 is TGCGCCAGCAGCCAAGCCCGTGTAGCGGGATCCGCCAGCACAGATACGCAGTATTTT. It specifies CASSQARVAGSASTDTQYF.

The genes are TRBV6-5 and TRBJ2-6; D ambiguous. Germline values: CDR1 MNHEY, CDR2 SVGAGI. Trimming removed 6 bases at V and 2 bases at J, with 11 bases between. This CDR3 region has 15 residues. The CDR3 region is CASSPLVAGANVLTF. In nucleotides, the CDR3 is TGTGCCAGCAGCCCCCTTGTTGCTGGGGCCAACGTCCTGACTTTC.

CDR3: CAWSGRQGGNSPLHF. CDR3 bases: TGTGCCTGGAGTGGTAGACAGGGGGGGAATTCACCCCTCCACTTT. The chain recombines TRBV30 with TRBJ1-6, with TRBD1 matching 9 bases. The CDR3 spans 15 residues. Trimming at V came to 1 base and at J to 7 bases, leaving 5 bases not matched to a gene. Per germline, CDR1 GTSNPN and CDR2 SVGIG (reference sequence).

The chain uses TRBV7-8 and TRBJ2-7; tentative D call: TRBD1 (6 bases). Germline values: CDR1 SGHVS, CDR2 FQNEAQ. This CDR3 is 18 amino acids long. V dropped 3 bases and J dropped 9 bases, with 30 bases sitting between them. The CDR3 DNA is TGTGCCAGCAGCTTCGGGACAAATTTCTGGACGGGGTGGGCTGGGCAGTACTTC. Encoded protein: CASSFGTNFWTGWAGQYF.

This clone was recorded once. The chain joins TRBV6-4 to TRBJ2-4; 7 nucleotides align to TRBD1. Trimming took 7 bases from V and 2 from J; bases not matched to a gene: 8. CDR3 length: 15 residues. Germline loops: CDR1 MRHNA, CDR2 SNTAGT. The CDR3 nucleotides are TGTGCCAGCACAAAAAGGGGGCTATCCAAAAACATTCAGTACTTC. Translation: CASTKRGLSKNIQYF.

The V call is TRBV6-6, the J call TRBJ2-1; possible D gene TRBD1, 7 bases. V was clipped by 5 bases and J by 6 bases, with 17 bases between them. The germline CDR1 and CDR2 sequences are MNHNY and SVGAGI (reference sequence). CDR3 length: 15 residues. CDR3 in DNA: TGTGCCAGCAGTCCTCAGGGGGGAGGAAGCAATGAGCAGTTCTTC. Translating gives CASSPQGGGSNEQFF.

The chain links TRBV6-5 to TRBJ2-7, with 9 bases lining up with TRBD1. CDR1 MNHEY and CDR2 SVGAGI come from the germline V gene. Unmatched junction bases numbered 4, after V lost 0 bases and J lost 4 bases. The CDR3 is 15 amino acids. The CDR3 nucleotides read TGTGCCAGCAGTTACTCGGACAGGGGCAATTACGAGCAGTACTTC. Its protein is CASSYSDRGNYEQYF.

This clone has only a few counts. The CDR3 spells CASSLAGANYEQYF. In nucleotides, the CDR3 is TGTGCCAGCAGCTTAGCAGGGGCAAACTACGAGCAGTACTTC. This rearrangement joins TRBV5-4 to TRBJ2-7, with D possibly TRBD1 on 6 matching bases. V lost 2 bases to trimming and J lost 3 bases, with 12 bases between them. The CDR3 runs 14 residues. Germline assignment: CDR1 SGHNT and CDR2 YYREEE (reference sequence).

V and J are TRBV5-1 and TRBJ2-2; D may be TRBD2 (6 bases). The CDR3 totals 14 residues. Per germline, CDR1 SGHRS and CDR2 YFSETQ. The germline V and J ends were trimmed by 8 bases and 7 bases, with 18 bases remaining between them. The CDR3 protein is CASKWSPGGGELFF. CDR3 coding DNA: TGCGCCAGTAAATGGAGCCCCGGGGGCGGGGAGCTGTTTTTT.

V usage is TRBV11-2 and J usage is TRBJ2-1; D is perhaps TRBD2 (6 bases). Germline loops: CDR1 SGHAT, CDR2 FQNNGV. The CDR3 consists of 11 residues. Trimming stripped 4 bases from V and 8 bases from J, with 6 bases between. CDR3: CASSWGDEQFF. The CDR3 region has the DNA TGTGCCAGCAGCTGGGGGGATGAGCAGTTCTTC.

The CDR3 spells CASSIMAGTRVVNQPQHF. CDR3 sequence (DNA): TGTGCCAGTAGTATTATGGCAGGGACTCGAGTGGTCAATCAGCCCCAGCATTTT. The chain joins TRBV19 to TRBJ1-5, with TRBD1 as a possible D gene (5 bases). CDR3 size: 18 residues. Germline CDR1 is LNHDA and CDR2 is SQIVND (reference sequence). V lost 3 bases to trimming and J lost 3 bases, with 21 bases between them.

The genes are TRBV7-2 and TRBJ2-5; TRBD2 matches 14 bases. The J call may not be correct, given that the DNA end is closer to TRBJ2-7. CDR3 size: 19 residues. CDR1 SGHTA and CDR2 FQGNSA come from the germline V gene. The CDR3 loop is CASSSWGSGTSGSLDEQYF. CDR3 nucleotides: TGTGCCAGCAGCTCATGGGGCTCCGGGACTAGCGGGAGTCTGGACGAGCAGTACTTC.

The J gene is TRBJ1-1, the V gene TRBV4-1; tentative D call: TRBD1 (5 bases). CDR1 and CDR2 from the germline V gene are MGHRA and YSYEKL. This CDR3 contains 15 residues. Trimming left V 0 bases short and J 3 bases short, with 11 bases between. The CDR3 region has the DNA TGCGCCAGCAGCCAAGATCAACAGGAGTACACTGAAGCTTTCTTT. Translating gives CASSQDQQEYTEAFF.

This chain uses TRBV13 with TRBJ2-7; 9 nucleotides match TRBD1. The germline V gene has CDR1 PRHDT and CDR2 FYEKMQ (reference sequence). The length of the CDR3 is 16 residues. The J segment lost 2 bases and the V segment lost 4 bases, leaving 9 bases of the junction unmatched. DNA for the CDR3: TGTGCCAGCAGCTCACCCGGACAGGGGAGGGCCTACGAGCAGTACTTC. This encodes CASSSPGQGRAYEQYF.

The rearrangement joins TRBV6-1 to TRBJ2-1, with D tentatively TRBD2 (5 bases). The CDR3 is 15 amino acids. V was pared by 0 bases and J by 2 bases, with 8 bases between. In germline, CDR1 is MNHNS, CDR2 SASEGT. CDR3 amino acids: CASSEARAAYNEQFF. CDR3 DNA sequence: TGTGCCAGCAGTGAAGCGAGGGCAGCCTACAATGAGCAGTTCTTC.

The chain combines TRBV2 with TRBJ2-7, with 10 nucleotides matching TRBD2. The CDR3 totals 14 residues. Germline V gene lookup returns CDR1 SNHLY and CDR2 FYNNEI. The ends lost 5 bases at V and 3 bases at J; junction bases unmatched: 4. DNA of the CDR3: TGTGCCAGCAGTTTAGCGGGAGGCCTCTACGAGCAGTACTTC. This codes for CASSLAGGLYEQYF.